This TCR beta chain was recorded in a study of T cells after yellow fever vaccination. Study results and caveats: Post-booster repertoires contained most primary-vaccination clones again (around 97% CD4, about 90% CD8).

With regard to this clonotype: Its antigen is still unknown.

The V and J ends lost 0 bases and 0 bases, in that order; junction bases with no gene match: 4. Looked up from germline, CDR1 is SGDLS and CDR2 is YYNGEE. The CDR3 runs to 17 residues. TCRdb recomputed calls from the 5' RACE reads with MiXCR, one row per CDR3 protein. This table has about 550,000 distinct CDR3 sequences, less than 20% appearing once. The sample was PBMCs, taken 15 days after the yellow fever booster vaccination. The source of this sequence is a man aged 25 to 40 who received the YFV17D yellow fever vaccine. This chain links TRBV9 with TRBJ1-4; TRBD1 aligns across 8 bases. The CDR3 spells CASSVGGTGATNEKLFF. In nucleotides, the CDR3 is TGTGCCAGCAGCGTAGGTGGGACAGGAGCAACTAATGAAAAACTGTTTTTT. The full variable domain, its missing parts supplied by reference TRBV9 and TRBJ1-4, is DSGVTQTPKHLITATGQRVTLRCSPRSGDLSVYWYQQSLDQGLQFLIQYYNGEERAKGNILERFSAQQFPDLHSELNLSSLELGDSALYFCASSVGGTGATNEKLFFGSGTQLSVL.